This entry describes one T cell receptor (beta chain). The data belong to a study of blood T cell repertoires in COVID-19. Data came from immunoSEQ multiplex PCR; TCRdb stores just in-frame clones and leaves some out. The repertoire includes about 270,000 clones, 80% to 90% of them detected once, and about 12% sits in the top ten. V shed 4 bases and J 4 bases; nucleotides not matched to a gene: 11. Germline assignment: CDR1 SGHTS and CDR2 YDEGEE. CDR3 length equals 17 residues. This receptor was taken from a woman younger than 45 with COVID-19, enrolled during active disease. The V call is TRBV5-8, the J call TRBJ2-2; TRBD2 aligns across 9 bases. Material for sequencing was peripheral blood. Written as DNA, the CDR3 is TGTGCCAGCAGCGCCACCGGGACTAGCTGGCCCACCGGGGAGCTGTTTTTT. Translation: CASSATGTSWPTGELFF.